This TCR beta chain appears in the sequencing data of a study of CD8 T cells in Susac syndrome. In blood CD8+ and CD4+ T cells, TCR beta underwent sequencing. Healthy donors were controls matched for age and sex. Purification of the CD8+ and CD4+ T cells relied on negative isolation, and TEMRA cells underwent FACS enrichment. RNA totalling about 0.45 to 1 ug underwent reverse transcription with random hexamers. Across 54 Vbeta and 13 Jbeta, immunoSEQ multiplex PCR amplified TCR beta CDR3. TCRdb recomputed calls from the immunoSEQ multiplex PCR reads with MiXCR, one row per CDR3 protein. The table shows around 150,000 distinct CDR3 sequences, with about 94% occurring only once. The CDR3 is 13 amino acids. Trimming removed 6 bases at V and 6 bases at J, with 13 bases between. Germline CDR1 MGHRA, CDR2 YSYEKL.

Sequenced: CD8+ T cells from PBMCs. V gene TRBV4-1 combines with J gene TRBJ2-3; D not resolved. The TCR was taken from a human donor in good health. The CDR3 DNA reads TGCGCCAGCAGGGATACGCTGGGGGATACGCAGTATTTT. It yields the protein CASRDTLGDTQYF.